The 19 T cell receptor beta chains below come from one sample, sequenced in a study of siplizumab effects on memory and regulatory T cells. The table came from immunoSEQ multiplex PCR; TCRdb's copy has only in-frame clones and leaves some out. The sample yields 60,000 to 70,000 clones, approximately 88% seen once. Sequenced material: Tregs sorted from blood. These receptors were collected from a human donor in good health.

The J gene is TRBJ2-4, the V gene TRBV19, with 9 bases fitting TRBD1. CDR1 LNHDA and CDR2 SQIVND come from the germline V gene (reference sequence). V lost 5 bases to trimming and J lost 0 bases; unmatched junction nucleotides: 8. This CDR3 contains 17 residues. The CDR3 loop is CASSDTGGASAKNIQYF. The CDR3 DNA reads as TGTGCCAGTAGTGACACAGGGGGCGCGTCAGCCAAAAACATTCAGTACTTC.

The chain is built from TRBV20-1 and TRBJ2-1, with unresolved D. This CDR3 comprises 10 residues. The germline gives CDR1 DFQATT, CDR2 SNEGSKA (reference sequence). With 8 bases removed from V and 12 bases from J, the gap between germline ends came to 14 bases. Here the CDR3 reads CSPSGQGQFF. In DNA form, the CDR3 reads TGCAGTCCTTCCGGTCAAGGGCAGTTCTTC.

V gene TRBV27 combines with J gene TRBJ1-6; D perhaps matches TRBD1 (6 bases). V dropped 6 bases and J dropped 9 bases, with 18 bases sitting between them. Looked up from germline, CDR1 is MNHEY and CDR2 is SMNVEV (reference sequence). The CDR3 extends over 15 amino acids. The CDR3 here is CASSWGTGLGSPLHF. DNA for the CDR3: TGTGCCAGCAGCTGGGGTACAGGGTTGGGTTCACCCCTCCACTTT.

The chain recombines TRBV5-1 with TRBJ1-3, with D possibly TRBD1 on 5 matching bases. Trimming stripped 0 bases from V and 4 bases from J, with 17 bases between. Germline lookup yields CDR1 SGHRS and CDR2 YFSETQ. There are 17 residues in the CDR3. CDR3 protein: CASSLGTMGLRGNTIYF. CDR3 in DNA: TGCGCCAGCAGCTTGGGGACTATGGGGCTCAGAGGAAACACCATATATTTT.

The rearrangement uses TRBV6-5 and TRBJ2-1; 9 positions match TRBD2. The CDR3 loop spans 16 amino acids. Per germline, CDR1 MNHEY and CDR2 SVGAGI. V lost 2 bases and J lost 0; bases outside the gene matches: 2. Written as DNA, the CDR3 is TGTGCCAGCAGTTACGGACTAGCGCGCTCCTACAATGAGCAGTTCTTC. This encodes CASSYGLARSYNEQFF.

The V gene is TRBV6-5, the J gene TRBJ2-7, with TRBD1 matching over 8 bases. Germline V lookup: CDR1 MNHEY, CDR2 SVGAGI. The CDR3 has 16 amino acids. Unmatched junction bases numbered 5, after V lost 0 bases and J lost 1 base. This chain's CDR3 is CASSYSRDRSSYEQYF. In DNA form, the CDR3 reads TGTGCCAGCAGTTACTCACGGGACAGGAGTTCCTACGAGCAGTACTTC.

V gene TRBV7-9 combines with J gene TRBJ2-1; 14 nucleotides align to TRBD2. The CDR3 length is 18 residues. The V gene end was trimmed by 1 base and the J gene end by 0 bases; junction bases not matched to a gene: 2. Germline V gene sequence: CDR1 SEHNR, CDR2 FQNEAQ (reference sequence). CDR3 DNA: TGTGCCAGCAGCTTAGGTGGGACTAGCGGGAGCTCCTACAATGAGCAGTTCTTC. It yields the protein CASSLGGTSGSSYNEQFF. Full variable domain (remainder filled in from reference TRBV7-9 and TRBJ2-1): DTGVSQNPRHKITKRGQNVTFRCDPISEHNRLYWYRQTLGQGPEFLTYFQNEAQLEKSRLLSDRFSAERPKGSFSTLEIQRTEQGDSAMYLCASSLGGTSGSSYNEQFFGPGTRLTVL.

This chain uses TRBV11-3 with TRBJ2-1; perhaps TRBD2 as D (5 bases). The CDR3 has 14 residues. The germline CDR1 and CDR2 sequences are SGHNT and YENEEA. Trimming removed 5 bases from V and 7 bases from J, with 15 bases in between. CDR3 nucleotides: TGTGCCAGCAGCCCGGAGGTCTTGGATAATGAGCAGTTCTTC. Its translation: CASSPEVLDNEQFF.

V gene TRBV10-3 combines with J gene TRBJ1-1; D is undetermined. The CDR3 has 13 residues. V lost 7 bases to trimming and J lost 1 base, with 10 bases between them. The germline V gene encodes CDR1 ENHRY and CDR2 SYGVKD. The CDR3 sequence: CAIKRTPNTEAFF. CDR3 DNA: TGTGCCATCAAGCGGACTCCGAACACTGAAGCTTTCTTT.

V usage is TRBV7-9 and J usage is TRBJ2-3; no definite D call. Germline values: CDR1 SEHNR, CDR2 FQNEAQ (reference sequence). V was cut by 5 bases and J by 0 bases, with 15 bases left in between. The CDR3 has 16 residues. The CDR3 bases are TGTGCCAGCAGCCCAAGAAGGGCAGGAAGCACAGATACGCAGTATTTT. As protein: CASSPRRAGSTDTQYF. The full variable domain, in which reference TRBV7-9 and TRBJ2-3 provide the parts outside the CDR3, is DTGVSQNPRHKITKRGQNVTFRCDPISEHNRLYWYRQTLGQGPEFLTYFQNEAQLEKSRLLSDRFSAERPKGSFSTLEIQRTEQGDSAMYLCASSPRRAGSTDTQYFGPGTRLTVL.

V and J are TRBV27 and TRBJ2-1; 7 bases are shared with TRBD2. The ends lost 4 bases at V and 4 bases at J; junction bases unmatched: 7. This CDR3 comprises 15 residues. Germline V CDR1 and CDR2: MNHEY, SMNVEV (reference sequence). Here the CDR3 reads CASSSISGYYNEQFF. In nucleotides, the CDR3 is TGTGCCAGCAGTTCAATTAGCGGGTATTACAATGAGCAGTTCTTC.

The chain links TRBV11-1 to TRBJ2-7, with 7 nucleotides matching TRBD1. The ends lost 3 bases at V and 2 bases at J; junction bases unmatched: 4. The CDR3 spans 14 residues. The germline gives CDR1 SGHAT, CDR2 FQDESV (reference sequence). The CDR3 nucleotides are TGTGCCAGCAGCTTCGGACAGGCGACCTACGAGCAGTACTTC. This sequence encodes CASSFGQATYEQYF.

This clone has only one observation. V is TRBV11-2 and J is TRBJ2-1; no definite D call. This CDR3 contains 14 residues. V lost 2 bases and J lost 3, with 8 bases in between. The germline V gene has CDR1 SGHAT and CDR2 FQNNGV. CDR3 nucleotide sequence: TGTGCCAGCAGCTTACGCCGGGTCTACAATGAGCAGTTCTTC. Encoded protein: CASSLRRVYNEQFF. The variable domain in full, with the rest retrieved from reference TRBV11-2 and TRBJ2-1, is EAGVAQSPRYKIIEKRQSVAFWCNPISGHATLYWYQQILGQGPKLLIQFQNNGVVDDSQLPKDRFSAERLKGVDSTLKIQPAKLEDSAVYLCASSLRRVYNEQFFGPGTRLTVL.

By share, this clone ranks as medium-sized (0.01 to 0.1%). V and J are TRBV7-9 and TRBJ2-3, with D tentatively TRBD1 (5 bases). V was clipped by 1 base and J by 4 bases, with 9 bases between them. CDR1 SEHNR and CDR2 FQNEAQ come from the germline V gene (reference sequence). CDR3 size: 14 residues. CDR3 region: CASSLGTSADTQYF. CDR3 sequence (DNA): TGTGCCAGCAGCTTAGGGACAAGCGCAGATACGCAGTATTTT.

This clone has a count of ten or more. V gene TRBV6-1 combines with J gene TRBJ2-7, with TRBD2 identical over 8 bases. Germline CDR1 and CDR2: MNHNS and SASEGT. The CDR3 has 14 residues. V gave up 9 bases and J gave up 6 bases; unmatched junction bases: 13. The CDR3 region has the DNA TGTGCCAGTTACAAATCCGGACTAGCCGGCGAGCAGTACTTC. Protein sequence: CASYKSGLAGEQYF.

DNA of the CDR3: TGTGCCAGCTCCCTCGGGTTTGACTATGGCTACACCTTC. It is translated as CASSLGFDYGYTF. This chain links TRBV18 with TRBJ1-2; D is uncertain. CDR1 is KGHSH and CDR2 is LQKENI in the germline V gene. Trimming removed 6 bases from V and 3 bases from J, with 11 bases in between. This CDR3 has 13 amino acids.

The J gene is TRBJ1-3, the V gene TRBV29-1; D remains ambiguous. From germline, CDR1 is SQVTM and CDR2 ANQGSEA. V was shortened by 3 bases and J by 0 bases, with 6 bases between the two germline ends. The CDR3 runs 13 residues. The CDR3 here is CSVDGLSGNTIYF. The CDR3 DNA sequence: TGCAGCGTTGATGGCCTCTCTGGAAACACCATATATTTT.

The rearrangement uses TRBV2 and TRBJ2-7; D perhaps matches TRBD2 (5 bases). V was shortened by 2 bases and J by 3 bases, with 23 bases between the two germline ends. The CDR3 is 18 amino acids. Germline lookup yields CDR1 SNHLY and CDR2 FYNNEI. This CDR3 is CASSEPRVRRGRGYEQYF. The CDR3 DNA reads TGTGCCAGCAGTGAACCCCGGGTGCGGCGCGGGCGAGGCTACGAGCAGTACTTC.

The sample holds one count of this clone. The chain has TRBV6-1 and TRBJ2-3; D may be TRBD2 (5 bases). Germline V gene sequence: CDR1 MNHNS, CDR2 SASEGT. CDR3 length equals 13 residues. V was pared by 3 bases and J by 10 bases, with 14 bases between. Written as DNA, the CDR3 is TGTGCCAGCAGTGACTCCCCGGGGAGTGCGCAGTATTTT. It yields the protein CASSDSPGSAQYF.